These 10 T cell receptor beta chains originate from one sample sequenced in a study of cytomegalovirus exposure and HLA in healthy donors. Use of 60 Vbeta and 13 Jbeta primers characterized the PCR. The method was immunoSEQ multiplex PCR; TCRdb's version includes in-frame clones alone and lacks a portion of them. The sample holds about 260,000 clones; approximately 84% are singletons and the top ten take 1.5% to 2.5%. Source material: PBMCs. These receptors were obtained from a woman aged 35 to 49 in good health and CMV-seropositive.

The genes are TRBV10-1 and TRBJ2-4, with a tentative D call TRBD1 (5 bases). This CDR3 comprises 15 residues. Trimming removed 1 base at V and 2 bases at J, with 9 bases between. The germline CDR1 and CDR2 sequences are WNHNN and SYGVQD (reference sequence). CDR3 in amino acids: CASSEYRNSKNIQYF. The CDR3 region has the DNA TGCGCCAGCAGTGAGTACAGGAACTCCAAAAACATTCAGTACTTC.

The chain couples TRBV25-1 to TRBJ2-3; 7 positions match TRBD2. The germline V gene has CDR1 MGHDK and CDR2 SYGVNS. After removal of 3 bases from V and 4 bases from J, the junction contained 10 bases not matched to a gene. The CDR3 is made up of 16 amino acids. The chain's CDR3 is CASSDEGGSGADTQYF. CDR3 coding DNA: TGTGCCAGCAGTGATGAGGGCGGGAGTGGTGCAGATACGCAGTATTTT.

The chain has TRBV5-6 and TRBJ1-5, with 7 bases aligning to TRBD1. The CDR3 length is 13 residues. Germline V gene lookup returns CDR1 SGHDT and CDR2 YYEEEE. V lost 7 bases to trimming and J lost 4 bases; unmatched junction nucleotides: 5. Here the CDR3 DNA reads TGTGCCAGCTTTACAGGGGTTAATCAGCCCCAGCATTTT. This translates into CASFTGVNQPQHF. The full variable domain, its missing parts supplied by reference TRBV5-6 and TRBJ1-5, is DAGVTQSPTHLIKTRGQQVTLRCSPKSGHDTVSWYQQALGQGPQFIFQYYEEEERQRGNFPDRFSGHQFPNYSSELNVNALLLGDSALYLCASFTGVNQPQHFGDGTRLSIL.

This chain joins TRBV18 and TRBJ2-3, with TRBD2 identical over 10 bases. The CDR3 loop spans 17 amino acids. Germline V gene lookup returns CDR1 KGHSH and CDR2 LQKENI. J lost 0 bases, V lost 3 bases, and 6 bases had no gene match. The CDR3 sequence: CASSPRTSGLSTDTQYF. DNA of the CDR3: TGTGCCAGCTCACCTCGGACTAGCGGATTGAGCACAGATACGCAGTATTTT.

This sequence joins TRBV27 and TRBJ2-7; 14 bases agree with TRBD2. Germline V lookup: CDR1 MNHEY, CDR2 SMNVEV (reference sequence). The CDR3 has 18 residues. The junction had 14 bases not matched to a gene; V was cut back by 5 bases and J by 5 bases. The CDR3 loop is CASSVARLAGGPSHEQYF. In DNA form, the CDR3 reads TGTGCCAGCAGTGTTGCCCGACTAGCGGGAGGGCCTTCCCACGAGCAGTACTTC.

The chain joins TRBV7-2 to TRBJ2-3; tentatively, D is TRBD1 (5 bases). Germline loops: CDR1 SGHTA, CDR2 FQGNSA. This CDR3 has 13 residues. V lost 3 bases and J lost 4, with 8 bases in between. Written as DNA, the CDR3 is TGTGCCAGCAGCTTGCGACAGCCAGATACGCAGTATTTT. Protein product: CASSLRQPDTQYF.

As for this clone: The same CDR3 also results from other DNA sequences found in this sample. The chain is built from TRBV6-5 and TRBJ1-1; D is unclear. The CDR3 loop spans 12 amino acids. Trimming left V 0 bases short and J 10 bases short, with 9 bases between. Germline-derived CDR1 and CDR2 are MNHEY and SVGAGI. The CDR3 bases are TGTGCCAGCAGTTACTCCGGAGGGCGAGCTTTCTTT. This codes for CASSYSGGRAFF.

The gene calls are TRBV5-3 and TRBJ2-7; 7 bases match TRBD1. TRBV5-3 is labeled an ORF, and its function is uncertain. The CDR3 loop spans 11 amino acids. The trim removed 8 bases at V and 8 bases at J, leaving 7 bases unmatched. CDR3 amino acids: CARTGWNKQYF. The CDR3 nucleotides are TGTGCCAGGACAGGGTGGAACAAGCAGTACTTC.

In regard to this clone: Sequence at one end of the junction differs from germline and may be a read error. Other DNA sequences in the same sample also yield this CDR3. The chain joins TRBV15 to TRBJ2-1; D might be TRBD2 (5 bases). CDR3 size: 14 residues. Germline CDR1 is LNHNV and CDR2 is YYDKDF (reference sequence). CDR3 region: CATGLRASYNEQFF. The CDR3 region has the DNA TGTGCCACCGGGTTGCGGGCTAGCTACAATGAGCAATTCTTC.

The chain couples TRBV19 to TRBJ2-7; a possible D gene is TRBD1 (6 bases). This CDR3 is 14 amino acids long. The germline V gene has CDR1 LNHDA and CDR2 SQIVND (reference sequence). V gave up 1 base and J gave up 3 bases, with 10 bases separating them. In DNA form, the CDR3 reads TGTGCCAGTAGTATAGTAAACAGGGACTACGAGCAGTACTTC. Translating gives CASSIVNRDYEQYF. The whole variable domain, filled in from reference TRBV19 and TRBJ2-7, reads DGGITQSPKYLFRKEGQNVTLSCEQNLNHDAMYWYRQDPGQGLRLIYYSQIVNDFQKGDIAEGYSVSREKKESFPLTVTSAQKNPTAFYLCASSIVNRDYEQYFGPGTRLTVT.